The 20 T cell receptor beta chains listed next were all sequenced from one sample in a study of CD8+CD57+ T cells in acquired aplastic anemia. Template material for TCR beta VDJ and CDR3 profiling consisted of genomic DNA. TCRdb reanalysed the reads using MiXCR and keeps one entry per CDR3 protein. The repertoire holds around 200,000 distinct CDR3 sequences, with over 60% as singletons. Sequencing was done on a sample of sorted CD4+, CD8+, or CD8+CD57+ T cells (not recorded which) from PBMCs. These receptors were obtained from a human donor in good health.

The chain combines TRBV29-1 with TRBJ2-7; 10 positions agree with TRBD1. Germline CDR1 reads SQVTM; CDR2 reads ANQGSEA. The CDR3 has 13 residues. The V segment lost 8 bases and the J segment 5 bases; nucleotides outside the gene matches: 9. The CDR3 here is CSLTWDRGDEQYF. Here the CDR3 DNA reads TGCAGCTTGACGTGGGACAGGGGCGACGAGCAGTACTTC.

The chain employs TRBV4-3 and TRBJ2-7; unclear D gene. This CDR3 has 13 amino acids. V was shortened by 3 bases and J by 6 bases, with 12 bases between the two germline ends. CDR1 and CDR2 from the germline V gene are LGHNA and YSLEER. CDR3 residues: CASSHPHGSEQYF. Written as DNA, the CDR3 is TGCGCCAGCAGCCACCCACATGGTAGCGAGCAGTACTTC.

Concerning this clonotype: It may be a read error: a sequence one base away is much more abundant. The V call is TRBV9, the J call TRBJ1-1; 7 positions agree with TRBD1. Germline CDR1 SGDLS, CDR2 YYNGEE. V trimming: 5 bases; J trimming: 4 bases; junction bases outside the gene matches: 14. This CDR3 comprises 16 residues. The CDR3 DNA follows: TGTGCCAGCAGTGGCCGGGACAGCCTGTCGGGCACTGAAGCTTTCTTT. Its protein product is CASSGRDSLSGTEAFF.

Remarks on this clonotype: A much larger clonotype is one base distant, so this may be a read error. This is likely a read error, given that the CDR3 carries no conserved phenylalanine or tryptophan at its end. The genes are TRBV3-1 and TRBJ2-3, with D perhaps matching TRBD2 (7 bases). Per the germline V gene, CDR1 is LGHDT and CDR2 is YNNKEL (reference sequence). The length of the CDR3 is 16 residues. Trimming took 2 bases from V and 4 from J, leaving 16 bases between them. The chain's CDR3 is CASSQPGAGDADTQYL. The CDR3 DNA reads TGTGCCAGCAGCCAACCGGGGGCGGGGGATGCAGATACGCAGTATCTT.

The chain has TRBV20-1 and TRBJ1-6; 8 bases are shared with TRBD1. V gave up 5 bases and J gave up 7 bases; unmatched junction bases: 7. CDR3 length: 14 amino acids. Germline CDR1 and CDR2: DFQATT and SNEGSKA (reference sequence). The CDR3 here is CSARGQGVNSPLHF. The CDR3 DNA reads TGCAGTGCTCGTGGACAGGGAGTCAATTCACCCCTCCACTTT.

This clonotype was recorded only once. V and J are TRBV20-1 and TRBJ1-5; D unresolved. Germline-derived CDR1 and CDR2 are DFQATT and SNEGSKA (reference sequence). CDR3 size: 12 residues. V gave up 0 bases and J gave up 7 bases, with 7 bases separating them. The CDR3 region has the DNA TGCAGTGCTAGAGATTTAAAGCAGCCCCAGCATTTT. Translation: CSARDLKQPQHF.

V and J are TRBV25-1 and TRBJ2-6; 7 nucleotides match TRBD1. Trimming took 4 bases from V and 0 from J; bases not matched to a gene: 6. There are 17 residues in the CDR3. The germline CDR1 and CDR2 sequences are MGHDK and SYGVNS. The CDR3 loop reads CASSGQGVPSGANVLTF. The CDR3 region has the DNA TGTGCCAGCAGTGGGCAGGGGGTACCCTCTGGGGCCAACGTCCTGACTTTC.

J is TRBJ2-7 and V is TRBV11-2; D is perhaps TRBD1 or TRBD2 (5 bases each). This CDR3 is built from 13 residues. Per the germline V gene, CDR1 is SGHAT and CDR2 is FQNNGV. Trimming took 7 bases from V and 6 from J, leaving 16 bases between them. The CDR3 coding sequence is TGTGCCAGCACCCCCGACACGAGGGGCGAGCAGTACTTC. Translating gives CASTPDTRGEQYF.

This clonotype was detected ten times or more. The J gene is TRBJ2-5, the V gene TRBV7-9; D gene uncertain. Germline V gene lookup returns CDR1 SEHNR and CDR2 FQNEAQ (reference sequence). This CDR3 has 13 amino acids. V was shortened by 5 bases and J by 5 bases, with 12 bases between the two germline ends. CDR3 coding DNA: TGTGCCAGCAGCCCTCCGAGCCGGGAGACCCAGTACTTC. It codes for CASSPPSRETQYF. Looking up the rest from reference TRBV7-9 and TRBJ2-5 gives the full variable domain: DTGVSQNPRHKITKRGQNVTFRCDPISEHNRLYWYRQTLGQGPEFLTYFQNEAQLEKSRLLSDRFSAERPKGSFSTLEIQRTEQGDSAMYLCASSPPSRETQYFGPGTRLLVL.

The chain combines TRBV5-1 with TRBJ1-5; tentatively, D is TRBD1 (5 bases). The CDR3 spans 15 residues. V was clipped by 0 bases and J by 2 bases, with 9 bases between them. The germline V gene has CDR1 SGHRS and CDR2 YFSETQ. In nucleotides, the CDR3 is TGCGCCAGCAGCTTGGGACAGTCTGGCAATCAGCCCCAGCATTTT. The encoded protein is CASSLGQSGNQPQHF.

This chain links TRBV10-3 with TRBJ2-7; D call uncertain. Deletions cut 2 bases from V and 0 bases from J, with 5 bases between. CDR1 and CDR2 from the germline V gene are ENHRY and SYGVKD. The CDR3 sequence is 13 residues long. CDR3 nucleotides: TGTGCCATCAGTGAGGTCGGCTCCTACGAGCAGTACTTC. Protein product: CAISEVGSYEQYF.

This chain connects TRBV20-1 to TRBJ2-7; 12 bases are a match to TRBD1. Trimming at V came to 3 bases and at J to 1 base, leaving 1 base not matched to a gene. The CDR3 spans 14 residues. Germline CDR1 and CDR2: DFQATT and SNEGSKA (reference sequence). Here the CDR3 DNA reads TGCAGTGCTAGGGGACAGGGGGCGTCCTACGAGCAGTACTTC. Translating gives CSARGQGASYEQYF.

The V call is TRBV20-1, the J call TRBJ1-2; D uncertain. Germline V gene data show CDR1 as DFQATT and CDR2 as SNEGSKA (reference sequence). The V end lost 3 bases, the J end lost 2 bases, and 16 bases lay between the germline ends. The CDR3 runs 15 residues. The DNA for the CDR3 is TGCAGTGCTAGCTATGTTCAGTGGGCCAACTATGGCTACACCTTC. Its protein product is CSASYVQWANYGYTF.

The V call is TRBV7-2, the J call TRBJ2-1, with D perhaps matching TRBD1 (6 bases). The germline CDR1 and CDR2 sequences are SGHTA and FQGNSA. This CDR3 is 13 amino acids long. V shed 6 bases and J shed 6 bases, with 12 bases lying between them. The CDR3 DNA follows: TGTGCCAGCAGTGAGCAAGGGGGCAATGAGCAGTTCTTC. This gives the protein CASSEQGGNEQFF.

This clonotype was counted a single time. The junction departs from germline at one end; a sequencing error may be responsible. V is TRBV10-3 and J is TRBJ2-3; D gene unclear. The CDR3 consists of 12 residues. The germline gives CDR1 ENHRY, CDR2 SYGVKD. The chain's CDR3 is CASSYSVGTQYF. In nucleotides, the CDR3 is TGTGCCAGCAGTTACTCAGTGGGTACGCAGTATTTT.

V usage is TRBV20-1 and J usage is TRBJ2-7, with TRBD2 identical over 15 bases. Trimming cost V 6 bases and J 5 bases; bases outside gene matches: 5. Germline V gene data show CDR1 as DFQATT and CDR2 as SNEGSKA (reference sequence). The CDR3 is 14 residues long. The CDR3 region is CSAWTSGGADEQYF. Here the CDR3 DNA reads TGCAGTGCGTGGACTAGCGGGGGGGCCGACGAGCAGTACTTC.

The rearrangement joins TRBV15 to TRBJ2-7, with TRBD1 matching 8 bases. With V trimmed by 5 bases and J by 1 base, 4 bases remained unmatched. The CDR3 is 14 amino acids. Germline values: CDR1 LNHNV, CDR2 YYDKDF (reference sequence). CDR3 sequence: CATSSRDRSYEQYF. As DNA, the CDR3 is TGTGCCACCAGCTCCCGGGACAGGTCCTACGAGCAGTACTTC.

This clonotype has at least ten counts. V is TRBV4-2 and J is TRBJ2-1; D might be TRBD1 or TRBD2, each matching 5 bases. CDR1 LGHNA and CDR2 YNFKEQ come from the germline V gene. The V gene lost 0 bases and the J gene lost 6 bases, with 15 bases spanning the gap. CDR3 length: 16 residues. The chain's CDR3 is CASSQEGTKPGNEQFF. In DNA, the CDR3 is TGTGCCAGCAGCCAAGAGGGGACGAAGCCAGGCAATGAGCAGTTCTTC.

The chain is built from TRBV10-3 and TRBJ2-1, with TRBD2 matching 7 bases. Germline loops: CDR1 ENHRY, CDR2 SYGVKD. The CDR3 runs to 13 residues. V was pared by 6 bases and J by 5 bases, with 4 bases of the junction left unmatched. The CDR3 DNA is TGTGCCATCAGCGGACTAGGAAACAATGAGCAGTTCTTC. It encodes CAISGLGNNEQFF.

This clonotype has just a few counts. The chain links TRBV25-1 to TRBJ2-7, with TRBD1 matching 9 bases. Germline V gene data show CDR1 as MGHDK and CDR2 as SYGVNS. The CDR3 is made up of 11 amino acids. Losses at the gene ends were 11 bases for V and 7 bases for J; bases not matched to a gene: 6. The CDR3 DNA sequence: TGTGCCGCACAGGGGGCGGGTGAGCAGTACTTC. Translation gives CAAQGAGEQYF.